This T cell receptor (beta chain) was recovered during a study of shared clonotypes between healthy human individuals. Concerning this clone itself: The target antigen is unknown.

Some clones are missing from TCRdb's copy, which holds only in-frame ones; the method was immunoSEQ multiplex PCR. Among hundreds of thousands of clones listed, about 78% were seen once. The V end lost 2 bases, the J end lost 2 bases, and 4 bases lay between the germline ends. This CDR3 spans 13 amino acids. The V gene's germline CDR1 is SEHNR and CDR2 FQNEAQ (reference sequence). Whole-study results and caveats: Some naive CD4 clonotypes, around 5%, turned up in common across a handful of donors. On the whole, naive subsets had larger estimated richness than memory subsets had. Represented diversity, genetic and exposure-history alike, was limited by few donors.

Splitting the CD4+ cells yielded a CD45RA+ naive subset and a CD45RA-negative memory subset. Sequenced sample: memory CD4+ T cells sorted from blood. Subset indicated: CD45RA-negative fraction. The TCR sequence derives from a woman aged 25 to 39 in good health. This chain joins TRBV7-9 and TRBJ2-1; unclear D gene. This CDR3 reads CASSLTAYNEQFF. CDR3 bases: TGTGCCAGCAGCTTAACGGCCTACAATGAGCAGTTCTTC.